The clone carrying this T cell receptor beta chain has a count of ten or more. The antigen remains unidentified. The data belong to a study of early T cells in non-severe SARS-CoV-2 infection. The wider study: Sequencing of bulk RNA from unsorted whole blood was done, without chain pairing.

Overall study results and limits: The study's VDJdb matching favored anti-spike CD8 responses and missed private and CD4 specificities.

V dropped 6 bases and J dropped 1; count of bases not matched to a gene: 7. CDR3 size: 15 residues. Individual cDNA molecules received unique molecular identifiers. TCRdb reanalysed the 5' RACE reads using MiXCR and keeps one entry per CDR3 protein. The sample lists roughly 50,000 distinct CDR3 sequences; approximately 9.4% were seen once. The source material was whole blood. This receptor was taken from an adult who was a healthcare worker with PCR-confirmed SARS-CoV-2 infection or an uninfected control (not recorded which). V and J are TRBV12-3 or TRBV12-4 and TRBJ2-3; 7 bases are a match to TRBD1. The CDR3 sequence: CASREQGRRTDTQYF. The DNA of the CDR3 is TGTGCCAGCAGGGAACAGGGGCGCCGCACAGATACGCAGTATTTT.